Reported below is one TCR beta chain. What it recognizes is unknown. Trimming stripped 1 base from V and 3 bases from J, with 7 bases between. Per germline, CDR1 SGHNT and CDR2 YENEEA. CDR3 length: 15 residues. These data come from a study of CD8+ T cells in alopecia areata. General study findings and limits: During tofacitinib treatment, many expanded lesional clones remained in scalp and blood.

Treatment described: oral pan-JAK inhibitor, 5-10 mg twice daily. RNA, once extracted, was reverse transcribed into cDNA for use as the sequencing template. Clones were read by immunoSEQ multiplex PCR, and TCRdb kept only the in-frame ones, dropping some. The table records around 190,000 clones, about three fifths of them present only once. This chain connects TRBV11-3 to TRBJ1-6, with D possibly TRBD1 on 5 matching bases. The sequencing here drew on CD4+ T cells sorted from blood, taken at week 4, from a patient treated with tofacitinib. The receptor's source is a human donor with alopecia areata. CDR3 sequence: CASSLGTLYNSPLHF. The CDR3 bases are TGTGCCAGCAGCTTAGGGACACTCTATAATTCACCCCTCCACTTT.